This TCR beta chain was captured by sequencing in a study of CD8 T cells in ankylosing spondylitis. General study results and limits: In the blood and synovial fluid of reactive arthritis, some motif variants had been previously reported. For ankylosing spondylitis blood, a TCR beta motif of fewer than 10 highly homologous variants appeared characteristic.

The length of the CDR3 is 12 residues. Between the trimmed V and J ends, which lost 2 bases and 6 bases, there was a span of 9 bases. CDR1 and CDR2 from the germline V gene are SGHDT and YYEEEE. This clonotype turned up a few times. The antigen is unknown. For TCR beta, libraries came from quantitative 5'-RACE with molecular barcodes. TCRdb analysed the 5' RACE reads with MiXCR anew, one entry per CDR3 protein. The sample gives more than 600,000 distinct CDR3 sequences, around 20% of which show up once; 19% is in the top ten. Material: blood, either unsorted or a sorted T cell fraction (not recorded which). The chain carries TRBV5-6 and TRBJ2-7, with D hard to call. The sequence was collected from a male donor with ankylosing spondylitis. The CDR3 bases are TGTGCCAGCAGCTTAGGTTTTACCGAGCAGTACTTC. Its protein product is CASSLGFTEQYF.